What follows are 5 T cell receptor beta chains derived from one specimen sequenced in a study of control samples from healthy donors and cancer patients. Repertoires were generated with immunoSEQ multiplex PCR, while TCRdb's copy carries only in-frame clones and drops some. The sample holds about 120,000 clones, more than 75% seen once. The sequencing sample was made of blood. Source of these receptors: a woman aged 70-85 years in good health.

This sequence joins TRBV4-1 and TRBJ1-5, with D unresolved. The CDR3 length is 15 residues. CDR1 and CDR2 from the germline V gene are MGHRA and YSYEKL. Trimming pared 0 bases from V and 9 bases from J, leaving 15 bases between. Here the CDR3 reads CASSQDTSDGRPQHF. CDR3 DNA: TGCGCCAGCAGCCAAGACACGTCGGACGGTCGGCCCCAGCATTTT.

A single count supports this clone. The chain is built from TRBV2 and TRBJ2-7; D gene uncertain. V lost 3 bases and J 4 bases, leaving 13 bases between the germline ends. Germline CDR1 SNHLY, CDR2 FYNNEI. The CDR3 totals 14 residues. The CDR3 protein is CASSDRSKVYEQYF. As DNA, the CDR3 is TGTGCCAGCAGTGACCGGTCCAAAGTGTACGAGCAGTACTTC.

The gene calls are TRBV5-1 and TRBJ1-1, with 8 bases fitting TRBD1. The CDR3 covers 16 residues. Looked up from germline, CDR1 is SGHRS and CDR2 is YFSETQ. The V gene end was trimmed by 5 bases and the J gene end by 0 bases; junction bases not matched to a gene: 9. As DNA, the CDR3 is TGCGCCAGCAGTCGAACAGGGGGGCCCATGAACACTGAAGCTTTCTTT. This translates into CASSRTGGPMNTEAFF.

The gene calls are TRBV19 and TRBJ1-2; 9 bases are shared with TRBD1. The CDR3 is 18 amino acids. Germline V gene lookup returns CDR1 LNHDA and CDR2 SQIVND (reference sequence). V was pared by 7 bases and J by 6 bases, with 21 bases of the junction left unmatched. DNA for the CDR3: TGTGCCAGTACCCGGGGGACAGGGACATTTTTGCCGCTTAATGGCTACACCTTC. Protein product: CASTRGTGTFLPLNGYTF.

The chain links TRBV27 to TRBJ2-2; D unresolved. Germline CDR1 MNHEY, CDR2 SMNVEV (reference sequence). The CDR3 runs to 14 residues. V was trimmed by 0 bases and J by 5 bases, leaving 7 bases between them. The DNA of the CDR3 is TGTGCCAGCAGTTTATCGCTAGGGACCGGGGAGCTGTTTTTT. Translating it yields CASSLSLGTGELFF.